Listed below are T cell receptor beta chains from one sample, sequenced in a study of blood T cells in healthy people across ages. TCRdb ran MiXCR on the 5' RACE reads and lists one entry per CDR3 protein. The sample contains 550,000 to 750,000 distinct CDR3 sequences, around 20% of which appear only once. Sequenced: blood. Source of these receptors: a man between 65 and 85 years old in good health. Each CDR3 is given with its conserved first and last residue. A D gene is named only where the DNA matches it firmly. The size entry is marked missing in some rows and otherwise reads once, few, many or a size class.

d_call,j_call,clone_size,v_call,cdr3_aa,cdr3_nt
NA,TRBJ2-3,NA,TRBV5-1,CASARSSTTDTQYF,TGCGCCAGCGCACGAAGCTCTACCACAGATACGCAGTATTTT
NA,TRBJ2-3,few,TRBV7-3,CASSSLWGSGGGTDTQYF,TGTGCCAGCAGCTCACTTTGGGGTAGCGGTGGTGGCACAGATACGCAGTATTTT
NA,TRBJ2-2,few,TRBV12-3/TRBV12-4,CASSFERRLLFF,TGTGCCAGCAGTTTTGAGCGTCGACTGCTGTTTTTT
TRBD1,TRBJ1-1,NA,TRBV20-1,CSAKDRGTEAFF,TGCAGTGCTAAGGACAGGGGCACTGAAGCTTTCTTT
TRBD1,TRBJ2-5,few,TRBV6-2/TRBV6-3,CASGTRDRSDETQYF,TGTGCCAGCGGAACCCGGGACAGGAGTGACGAGACCCAGTACTTC
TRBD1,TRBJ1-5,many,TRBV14,CASSGRQGAFTGSNQPQHF,TGTGCCAGCAGCGGACGACAGGGTGCGTTTACTGGAAGCAATCAGCCCCAGCATTTT
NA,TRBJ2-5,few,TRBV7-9,CASSLTGLGETQYF,TGTGCCAGCAGCCTCACGGGGCTTGGAGAGACCCAGTACTTC
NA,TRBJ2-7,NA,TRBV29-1,CSVGDRLSYEQYF,TGCAGCGTTGGGGACCGCCTCTCCTACGAGCAGTACTTC
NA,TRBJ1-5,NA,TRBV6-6,CASSYSKGNQPQHF,TGTGCCAGCAGTTACTCGAAGGGCAATCAGCCCCAGCATTTT
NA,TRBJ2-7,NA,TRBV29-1,CSVGGGTASYEQYF,TGCAGCGTTGGAGGAGGGACAGCCTCCTACGAGCAGTACTTC
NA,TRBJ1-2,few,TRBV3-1,CASSQGLKNYGYTF,TGTGCCAGCAGCCAAGGCCTCAAGAACTATGGCTACACCTTC
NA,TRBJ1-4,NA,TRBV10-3,CAISESPGGNEKLFF,TGTGCCATCAGTGAGTCCCCAGGAGGTAATGAAAAACTGTTTTTT
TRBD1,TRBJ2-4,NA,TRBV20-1,CSALTGENIQYF,TGCAGTGCACTGACAGGGGAAAACATTCAGTACTTC
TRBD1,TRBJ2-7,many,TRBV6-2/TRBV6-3,CASSYSGQVYYEQYF,TGTGCCAGCAGTTACTCAGGACAGGTCTACTACGAGCAGTACTTC
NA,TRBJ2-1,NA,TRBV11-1,CARSLAAKGVNEQFF,TGTGCCAGAAGCTTGGCCGCAAAGGGGGTTAATGAGCAGTTCTTC
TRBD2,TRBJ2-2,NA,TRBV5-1,CASSPGGANTGELFF,TGCGCCAGCAGCCCCGGGGGGGCGAACACCGGGGAGCTGTTTTTT
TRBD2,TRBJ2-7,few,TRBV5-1,CASSLSLAGDYEQYF,TGCGCCAGCAGCTTGAGCCTAGCGGGCGACTACGAGCAGTACTTC
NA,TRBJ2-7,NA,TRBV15,CATSRDQGGYEQYF,TGTGCCACCAGCAGAGATCAAGGGGGATACGAGCAGTACTTC
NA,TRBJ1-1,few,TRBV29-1,CSVVDLGTEAFF,TGCAGCGTTGTGGATTTGGGCACTGAAGCTTTCTTT
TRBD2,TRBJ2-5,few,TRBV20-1,CSAKGLALETQYF,TGCAGTGCCAAGGGACTAGCTCTCGAGACCCAGTACTTC
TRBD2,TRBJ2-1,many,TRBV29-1,CSVELAGSYNEQFF,TGCAGCGTTGAACTAGCGGGATCCTACAATGAGCAGTTCTTC
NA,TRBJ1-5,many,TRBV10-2,CASSESGNQPQHF,TGCGCCAGCAGTGAGTCGGGTAATCAGCCCCAGCATTTT
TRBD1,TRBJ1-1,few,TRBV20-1,CSVLVGTGSAFF,TGCAGTGTCCTAGTGGGGACAGGGAGCGCTTTCTTT
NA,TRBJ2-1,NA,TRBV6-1,CASSGSFNEQFF,TGTGCCAGCAGTGGTTCATTCAATGAGCAGTTCTTC